One sample yielded the 27 T cell receptor beta chains listed below, sequenced in a study of cytomegalovirus exposure and HLA in healthy donors. PCR employed 60 Vbeta and 13 Jbeta primers. Sequencing was performed with immunoSEQ multiplex PCR; in TCRdb, only in-frame clones are kept and a portion is missing. The sample has under 200,000 clones, over 75% seen once. Sequencing used PBMCs. The origin of the receptors is a woman aged 50 to 60 in good health and CMV-seronegative.

V and J are TRBV6-1 and TRBJ2-1; the D gene is possibly TRBD2 (5 bases). The V end lost 2 bases, the J end lost 6 bases, and 8 bases lay between the germline ends. Germline loops: CDR1 MNHNS, CDR2 SASEGT. This CDR3 is 13 amino acids long. The CDR3 nucleotides read TGTGCCAGCAGTGAAACCGGGATCAATGAGCAGTTCTTC. It yields the protein CASSETGINEQFF.

The chain combines TRBV19 with TRBJ2-1; D not certain. Trimming stripped 6 bases from V and 7 bases from J, with 13 bases between. Germline V gene data show CDR1 as LNHDA and CDR2 as SQIVND (reference sequence). There are 13 residues in the CDR3. This chain's CDR3 is CASSAVTGNEQFF. The CDR3 nucleotides are TGTGCCAGTAGCGCTGTCACCGGGAATGAGCAGTTCTTC.

The chain couples TRBV11-2 to TRBJ2-2; 16 bases map to TRBD2. CDR1 SGHAT and CDR2 FQNNGV come from the germline V gene. The J segment lost 7 bases and the V segment lost 5 bases, leaving 10 bases of the junction unmatched. The CDR3 length is 18 residues. The CDR3 DNA is TGTGCCAGCAGCCGCCAGGGACTAGCGGGGGGGCCAAACGGGGAGCTGTTTTTT. It is translated as CASSRQGLAGGPNGELFF.

The genes are TRBV6-4 and TRBJ1-1; D remains ambiguous. The germline gives CDR1 MRHNA, CDR2 SNTAGT. The CDR3 spans 13 residues. Trimming stripped 5 bases from V and 3 bases from J, with 10 bases between. The chain's CDR3 is CASSLAVDTEAFF. In DNA, the CDR3 is TGTGCCAGCAGTTTGGCGGTTGACACTGAAGCTTTCTTT.

The chain carries TRBV6-5 and TRBJ2-2; D might be TRBD1 (5 bases). V was trimmed by 6 bases and J by 3 bases, leaving 11 bases between them. Germline CDR1 is MNHEY and CDR2 is SVGAGI. This CDR3 contains 14 residues. CDR3 sequence reads: CASRKGLYTGELFF. DNA for the CDR3: TGTGCCAGCAGAAAGGGGTTGTACACCGGGGAGCTGTTTTTT.

The V gene is TRBV10-1, the J gene TRBJ2-3; D not resolved. From germline, CDR1 is WNHNN and CDR2 SYGVQD (reference sequence). The CDR3 spans 12 residues. The germline V and J ends were trimmed by 5 bases and 0 bases, with 3 bases remaining between them. The CDR3: CASSSSTDTQYF. In DNA, the CDR3 is TGCGCCAGCAGTTCTAGCACAGATACGCAGTATTTT.

The chain couples TRBV13 to TRBJ2-7; a possible D gene is TRBD2 (5 bases). The germline CDR1 and CDR2 sequences are PRHDT and FYEKMQ (reference sequence). The CDR3 covers 15 residues. The V gene lost 0 bases and the J gene lost 2 bases, with 11 bases spanning the gap. The CDR3 sequence: CASSLGPPGTYEQYF. CDR3 nucleotide sequence: TGTGCCAGCAGCTTAGGTCCCCCCGGGACCTACGAGCAGTACTTC.

In DNA form, the CDR3 reads TGTGCCAGCAGTTCGACCCTGGCAGGAGGGCAGTACTTC. Translated, it gives CASSSTLAGGQYF. The rearrangement uses TRBV5-8 and TRBJ2-7; possibly TRBD2 for D (5 bases). The CDR3 runs 13 residues. Trimming removed 5 bases from V and 9 bases from J, with 18 bases in between. Germline assignment: CDR1 SGHTS and CDR2 YDEGEE.

This clone turned up a few times. The J gene is TRBJ1-2, the V gene TRBV4-1; no reliable D call. The CDR3 is 13 residues long. Germline V gives CDR1 MGHRA, CDR2 YSYEKL. V was clipped by 0 bases and J by 6 bases, with 8 bases between them. The CDR3: CASSQDSGHGYTF. CDR3 in DNA: TGCGCCAGCAGCCAAGATAGCGGGCATGGCTACACCTTC.

V usage is TRBV6-1 and J usage is TRBJ2-7; 7 positions agree with TRBD2. CDR3 length: 18 residues. The V and J ends lost 2 bases and 0 bases, in that order; junction bases with no gene match: 13. Germline V gene lookup returns CDR1 MNHNS and CDR2 SASEGT. The CDR3 is CASSEMGGPWPGSYEQYF. As DNA, the CDR3 is TGTGCCAGCAGTGAAATGGGAGGGCCCTGGCCCGGCTCCTACGAGCAGTACTTC.

The chain is built from TRBV9 and TRBJ2-6, with 8 bases lining up with TRBD1. The germline V gene has CDR1 SGDLS and CDR2 YYNGEE. The CDR3 has 18 residues. The V segment lost 3 bases and the J segment 0 bases; nucleotides outside the gene matches: 8. CDR3 in DNA: TGTGCCAGCAGCGCCTCGCGACAGGGGAACTCTGGGGCCAACGTCCTGACTTTC. Protein sequence: CASSASRQGNSGANVLTF.

CDR3 region: CASSGRGAGSYEQYF. The CDR3 DNA sequence: TGTGCCAGCAGTGGACGGGGGGCTGGGTCCTACGAGCAGTACTTC. This sequence joins TRBV6-1 and TRBJ2-7; tentatively, D is TRBD2 (7 bases). Trimming cost V 4 bases and J 1 base, with 14 bases left between them. The CDR3 totals 15 residues. CDR1 is MNHNS and CDR2 is SASEGT in the germline V gene.

The V call is TRBV28, the J call TRBJ2-7; 12 nucleotides match TRBD1. This CDR3 contains 18 residues. Germline values: CDR1 MDHEN, CDR2 SYDVKM. J lost 0 bases, V lost 6 bases, and 12 bases had no gene match. The CDR3 sequence: CASRHPGQGARSSYEQYF. The CDR3 region has the DNA TGTGCCAGCAGGCACCCGGGACAGGGGGCAAGGAGCTCCTACGAGCAGTACTTC.

V usage is TRBV9 and J usage is TRBJ1-3; D uncertain. Trimming cost V 5 bases and J 0 bases, with 12 bases left between them. CDR3 size: 15 residues. The germline V gene encodes CDR1 SGDLS and CDR2 YYNGEE. The CDR3 here is CASSPTRPSGNTIYF. As DNA, the CDR3 is TGTGCCAGCAGTCCGACAAGGCCCTCTGGAAACACCATATATTTT. The complete variable domain, with remaining parts taken from reference TRBV9 and TRBJ1-3, reads DSGVTQTPKHLITATGQRVTLRCSPRSGDLSVYWYQQSLDQGLQFLIQYYNGEERAKGNILERFSAQQFPDLHSELNLSSLELGDSALYFCASSPTRPSGNTIYFGEGSWLTVV.

V and J are TRBV6-1 and TRBJ2-7; 7 nucleotides match TRBD1. Unmatched junction bases numbered 8, after V lost 8 bases and J lost 4 bases. This CDR3 region has 13 residues. CDR1 and CDR2 (germline): MNHNS, SASEGT. This CDR3 reads CASGSQGLYEQYF. The CDR3 DNA is TGTGCCAGCGGGTCACAGGGGCTGTACGAGCAGTACTTC.

The CDR3 bases are TGTGCCAGCGGCTTCGGGTCCGGGGAGCTGTTTTTT. As protein: CASGFGSGELFF. The V gene is TRBV6-1, the J gene TRBJ2-2; no clear D. The CDR3 loop spans 12 amino acids. CDR1 is MNHNS and CDR2 is SASEGT in the germline V gene. Trimming stripped 8 bases from V and 6 bases from J, with 10 bases between.

This rearrangement joins TRBV18 to TRBJ2-1; tentatively, D is TRBD1 (6 bases). Germline lookup yields CDR1 KGHSH and CDR2 LQKENI. This CDR3 is 19 amino acids long. V lost 3 bases and J lost 9, with 30 bases in between. This chain's CDR3 is CASSPDGQLRSSLHGEQFF. CDR3 DNA sequence: TGTGCCAGCTCACCGGATGGACAGCTAAGATCTAGTTTACATGGTGAGCAGTTCTTC.

This clone came up a few times. The chain is built from TRBV19 and TRBJ1-2; 7 bases line up with TRBD1. The J segment lost 4 bases and the V segment lost 8 bases, leaving 4 bases of the junction unmatched. The CDR3 extends over 12 amino acids. Germline assignment: CDR1 LNHDA and CDR2 SQIVND (reference sequence). The CDR3 is CASSRQGYGYTF. The CDR3 DNA is TGTGCCAGTTCCCGACAGGGCTATGGCTACACCTTC.

This clone was detected a few times. The CDR3 loop reads CASSLPGQGSTDTQYF. The CDR3, as DNA: TGCGCCAGCAGCTTACCGGGACAGGGCAGCACAGATACGCAGTATTTT. This sequence joins TRBV5-1 and TRBJ2-3; 9 nucleotides line up with TRBD1. V lost 2 bases to trimming and J lost 0 bases; unmatched junction nucleotides: 4. The length of the CDR3 is 16 residues. CDR1 SGHRS and CDR2 YFSETQ come from the germline V gene. The whole variable domain, remainder taken from reference TRBV5-1 and TRBJ2-3, is KAGVTQTPRYLIKTRGQQVTLSCSPISGHRSVSWYQQTPGQGLQFLFEYFSETQRNKGNFPGRFSGRQFSNSRSEMNVSTLELGDSALYLCASSLPGQGSTDTQYFGPGTRLTVL.

This clone was seen only once. The chain joins TRBV6-1 to TRBJ2-7; TRBD2 is a possible D gene (6 bases). The CDR3 consists of 15 residues. V gave up 6 bases and J gave up 3 bases, with 18 bases separating them. From germline, CDR1 is MNHNS and CDR2 SASEGT. This chain's CDR3 is CASRGGRDPLYEQYF. The CDR3 DNA follows: TGTGCCAGCAGGGGAGGACGGGACCCCCTCTACGAGCAGTACTTC.

Worth noting for this clone: At one boundary the junction diverges from the germline segment, which might be a read error. The rearrangement links TRBV7-9 to TRBJ2-2; 10 bases match TRBD2. The CDR3 covers 14 residues. CDR1 SEHNR and CDR2 FQNEAQ come from the germline V gene (reference sequence). CDR3 loop: CASLGLANTGELFF. In DNA form, the CDR3 reads TGTGCCAGTTTGGGACTAGCGAACACCGGGGAGTTGTTTTTT.

This sequence joins TRBV7-2 and TRBJ1-1; no reliable D call. V gave up 3 bases and J gave up 1 base, with 6 bases separating them. This CDR3 comprises 13 residues. In germline, CDR1 is SGHTA, CDR2 FQGNSA. The chain's CDR3 is CASSFWQNTEAFF. For the CDR3, the DNA is TGTGCCAGCAGCTTTTGGCAGAACACTGAAGCTTTCTTT.

The chain has TRBV28 and TRBJ2-3; 9 bases are a match to TRBD2. This CDR3 region has 15 residues. V was clipped by 3 bases and J by 6 bases; unmatched bases: 7. Germline assignment: CDR1 MDHEN and CDR2 SYDVKM. CDR3 DNA: TGTGCCAGCAGTTTTGGGGTAGCGGGGGATGATACGCAGTATTTT. This sequence encodes CASSFGVAGDDTQYF.

The rearrangement uses TRBV30 and TRBJ1-1; D is undetermined. This CDR3 region has 13 residues. In germline, CDR1 is GTSNPN, CDR2 SVGIG (reference sequence). Trimming pared 0 bases from V and 2 bases from J, leaving 7 bases between. CDR3 in amino acids: CAWSVQTNTEAFF. The CDR3 nucleotides are TGTGCCTGGAGTGTACAGACAAACACTGAAGCTTTCTTT.

CDR3 in amino acids: CASSFGQLRAGAQEKLFF. CDR3 nucleotides: TGTGCCAGCAGCTTCGGCCAATTGAGGGCAGGGGCCCAGGAAAAACTGTTTTTT. The chain is built from TRBV7-6 and TRBJ1-4; D is perhaps TRBD1 (6 bases). The CDR3 is 18 residues long. The germline V gene has CDR1 SGHVS and CDR2 FNYEAQ. V was pared by 3 bases and J by 8 bases, with 25 bases between.

This chain's CDR3 is CASSQGGPETQYF. The CDR3, as DNA: TGCGCCAGCAGCCAAGGCGGCCCGGAGACCCAGTACTTC. This chain uses TRBV4-3 with TRBJ2-5, with D unclear. The CDR3 totals 13 residues. Per the germline V gene, CDR1 is LGHNA and CDR2 is YSLEER. V was cut by 1 base and J by 5 bases, with 8 bases left in between.

This clone was recorded once. DNA of the CDR3: TGCGCCAGCAGCCCGCTAGCGGCTAGCTCCTACGAGCAGTACTTC. Amino acids: CASSPLAASSYEQYF. This chain uses TRBV4-3 with TRBJ2-7; TRBD2 aligns across 7 bases. Germline CDR1 is LGHNA and CDR2 is YSLEER. CDR3 length: 15 amino acids. Trimming took 4 bases from V and 0 from J; bases not matched to a gene: 6.